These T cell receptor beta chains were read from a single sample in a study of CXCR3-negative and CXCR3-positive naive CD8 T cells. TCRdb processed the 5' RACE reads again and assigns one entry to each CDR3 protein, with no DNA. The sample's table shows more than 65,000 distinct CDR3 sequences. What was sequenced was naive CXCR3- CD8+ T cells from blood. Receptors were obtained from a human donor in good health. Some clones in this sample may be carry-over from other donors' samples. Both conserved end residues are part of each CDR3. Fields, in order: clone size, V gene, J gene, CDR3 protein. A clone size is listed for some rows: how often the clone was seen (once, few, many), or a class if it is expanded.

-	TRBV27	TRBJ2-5	CASSFGTEQETQYF
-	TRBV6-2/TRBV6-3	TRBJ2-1	CASSYARGSEQFF
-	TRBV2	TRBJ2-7	CASSETLETYEQYF
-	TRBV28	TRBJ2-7	CASSEFGTGSYEQYF
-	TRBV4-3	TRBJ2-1	CASSAGQTDYNEQFF
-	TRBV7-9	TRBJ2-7	CASSGAGTSGSYEQYF
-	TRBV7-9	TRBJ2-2	CASSPPTTNTGELFF
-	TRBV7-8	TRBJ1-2	CASSLGQLYGYTF
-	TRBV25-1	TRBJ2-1	CASSGVLAGGAEQFF
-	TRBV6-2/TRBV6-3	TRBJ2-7	CASSYSTSAHEQYF
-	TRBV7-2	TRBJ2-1	CASSHGGSSYNEQFF
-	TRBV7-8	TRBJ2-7	CASSSRDSTYEQYF
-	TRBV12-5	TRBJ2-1	CASGPPRDSPFFDEQFF
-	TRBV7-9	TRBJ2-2	CASSPGSSGTGELFF
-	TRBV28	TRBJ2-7	CASSLSLGDRGLYEQYF
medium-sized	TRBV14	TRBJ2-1	CASSPATSYNEQFF